A single sample is the source of the 2 T cell receptor beta chains below, sequenced in a study of Ad26.COV2.S vaccination and SARS-CoV-2 variants. The assay was immunoSEQ multiplex PCR, and TCRdb's table has in-frame clones only and misses some. The repertoire consists of more than 300,000 clones, with 85% to 90% occurring once and the leading ten covering about 4.6%. Treatment indicated: around 19 received Ad26.COV2.S at low or high dose, single or two shots; 5 received placebo; per-sample allocation not given. Sampling was done on day 63 after the first vaccine or placebo injection. The material sequenced was peripheral blood, taken in a trial of Ad26.COV2.S vaccine versus placebo. The receptors were sampled from a person between 18 and 65 years old who received the Ad26.COV2.S COVID-19 vaccine or a placebo.

The chain links TRBV20-1 to TRBJ1-4, with a tentative D call TRBD1 (6 bases). The V gene's germline CDR1 is DFQATT and CDR2 SNEGSKA (reference sequence). This CDR3 has 14 residues. Trimming removed 3 bases at V and 8 bases at J, with 16 bases between. This chain's CDR3 is CSASSGEEREKLFF. As DNA, the CDR3 is TGCAGTGCTAGTTCAGGGGAGGAGCGAGAAAAACTGTTTTTT.

This chain links TRBV29-1 with TRBJ1-1; D unresolved. CDR3 length equals 11 residues. V lost 8 bases and J lost 5, with 12 bases in between. Germline V lookup: CDR1 SQVTM, CDR2 ANQGSEA. This CDR3 is CSWSVRTEAFF. The CDR3 bases are TGCAGCTGGAGTGTAAGGACTGAAGCTTTCTTT.